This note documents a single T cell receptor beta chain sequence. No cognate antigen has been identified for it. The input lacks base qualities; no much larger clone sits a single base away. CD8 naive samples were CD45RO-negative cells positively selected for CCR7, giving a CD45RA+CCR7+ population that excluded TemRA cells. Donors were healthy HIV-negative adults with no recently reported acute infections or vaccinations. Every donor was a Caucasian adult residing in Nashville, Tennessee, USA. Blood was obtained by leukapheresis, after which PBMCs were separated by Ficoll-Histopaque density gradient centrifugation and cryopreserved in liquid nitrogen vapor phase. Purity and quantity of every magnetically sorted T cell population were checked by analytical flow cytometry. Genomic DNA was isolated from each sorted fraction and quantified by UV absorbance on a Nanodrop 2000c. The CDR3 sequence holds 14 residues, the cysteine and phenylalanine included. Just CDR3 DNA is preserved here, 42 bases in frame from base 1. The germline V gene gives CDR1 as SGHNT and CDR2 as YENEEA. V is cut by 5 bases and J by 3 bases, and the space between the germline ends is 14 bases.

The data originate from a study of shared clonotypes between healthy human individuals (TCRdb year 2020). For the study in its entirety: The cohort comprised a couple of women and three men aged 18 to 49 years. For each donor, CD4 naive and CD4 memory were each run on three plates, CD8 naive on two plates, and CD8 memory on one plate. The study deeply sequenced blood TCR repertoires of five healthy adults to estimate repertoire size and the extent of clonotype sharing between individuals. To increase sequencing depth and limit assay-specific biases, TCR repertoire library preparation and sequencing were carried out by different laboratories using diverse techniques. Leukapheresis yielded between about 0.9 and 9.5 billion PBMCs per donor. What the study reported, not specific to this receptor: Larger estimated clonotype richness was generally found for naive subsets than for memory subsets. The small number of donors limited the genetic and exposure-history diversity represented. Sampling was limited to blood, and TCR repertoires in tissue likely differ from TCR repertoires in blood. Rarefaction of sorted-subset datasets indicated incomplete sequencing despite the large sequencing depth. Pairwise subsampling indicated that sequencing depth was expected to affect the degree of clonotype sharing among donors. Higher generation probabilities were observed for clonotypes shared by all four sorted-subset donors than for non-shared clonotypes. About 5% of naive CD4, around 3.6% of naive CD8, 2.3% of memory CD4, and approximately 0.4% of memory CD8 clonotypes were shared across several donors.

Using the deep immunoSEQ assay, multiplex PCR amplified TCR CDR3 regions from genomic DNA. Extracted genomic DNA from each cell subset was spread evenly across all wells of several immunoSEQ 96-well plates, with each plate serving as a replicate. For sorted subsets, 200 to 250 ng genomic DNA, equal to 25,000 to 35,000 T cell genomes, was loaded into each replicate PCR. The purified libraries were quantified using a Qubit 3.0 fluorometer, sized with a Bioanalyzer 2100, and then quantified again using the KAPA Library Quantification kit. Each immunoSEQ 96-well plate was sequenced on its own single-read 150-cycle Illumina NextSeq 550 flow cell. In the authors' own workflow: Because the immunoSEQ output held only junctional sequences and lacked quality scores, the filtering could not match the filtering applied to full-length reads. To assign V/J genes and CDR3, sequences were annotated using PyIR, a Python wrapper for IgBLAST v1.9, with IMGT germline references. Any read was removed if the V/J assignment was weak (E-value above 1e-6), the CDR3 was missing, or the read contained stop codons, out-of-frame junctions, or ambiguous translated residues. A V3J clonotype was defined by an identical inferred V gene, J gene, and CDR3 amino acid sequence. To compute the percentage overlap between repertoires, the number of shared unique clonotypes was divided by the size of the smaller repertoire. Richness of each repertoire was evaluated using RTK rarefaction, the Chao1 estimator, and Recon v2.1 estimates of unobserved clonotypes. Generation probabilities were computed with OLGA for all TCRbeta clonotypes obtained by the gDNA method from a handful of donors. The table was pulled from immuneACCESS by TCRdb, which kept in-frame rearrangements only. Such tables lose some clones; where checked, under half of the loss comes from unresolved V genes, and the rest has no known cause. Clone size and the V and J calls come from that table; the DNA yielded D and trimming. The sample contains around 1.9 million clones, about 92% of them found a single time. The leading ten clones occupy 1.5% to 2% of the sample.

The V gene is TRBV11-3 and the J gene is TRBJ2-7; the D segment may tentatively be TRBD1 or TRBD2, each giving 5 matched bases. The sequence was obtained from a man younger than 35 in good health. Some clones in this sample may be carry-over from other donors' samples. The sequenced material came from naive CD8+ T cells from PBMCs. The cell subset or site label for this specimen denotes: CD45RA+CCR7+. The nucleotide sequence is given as TGTGCCAGCAGCCCGGGACCGACCAACTACGAGCAGTACTTC. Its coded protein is CASSPGPTNYEQYF.